This TCR beta chain derives from a study of a mutant IDH1 vaccine in newly diagnosed glioma. Regarding this clone: Its antigen remains unknown. At one end the junction does not follow the germline gene, possibly because of a read error.

Time point defined: week 23, last vaccination. Each dose of the vaccine consisted of 300 ug of mutant IDH1 20-mer peptide, with topical imiquimod. Sequencing used immunoSEQ multiplex PCR; TCRdb keeps in-frame clones, though not all of them. The table includes 60,000 to 100,000 clones, more than 70% detected once. The length of the CDR3 is 14 residues. Germline-derived CDR1 and CDR2 are PRHDT and FYEKMQ (reference sequence). The sample was PBMCs, taken from a glioma patient whose treatment included an IDH1 peptide vaccine. The V gene is TRBV13, the J gene TRBJ2-5; tentative D call: TRBD1 (5 bases). This receptor was taken from a woman aged 45 to 65 with glioma. This CDR3 is CASSAQFRTRALNF. DNA for the CDR3: TGTGCCAGCAGCGCCCAGTTTAGGACACGGGCTTTGAACTTC.